What follows describes a single T cell receptor (beta chain). At one end the junction does not follow the germline gene, possibly because of a read error. Method: immunoSEQ multiplex PCR; TCRdb's copy keeps in-frame clones and lacks some. The table lists more than 95,000 clones, 92% of them singletons. The data originate from a study of control samples from healthy donors and cancer patients. The CDR3 contains 21 residues. CDR1 and CDR2 from the germline V gene are SGHRS and YFSETQ. Sequences were obtained from PBMCs. The chain carries TRBV5-1 and TRBJ1-3; TRBD1 agrees at 10 bases. The source is a man older than 75 with head and neck cancer. Here the CDR3 DNA reads TGCGCCAGCCGCTTGGGACAGGGGACGCGCGTGTCTGACCTCCCTGGAAACACCATATATTTT. It encodes CASRLGQGTRVSDLPGNTIYF.